This T cell receptor (beta chain) was retrieved from a study of graft-versus-host responses after intestinal transplantation. The CDR3 spans 14 residues. The V and J ends lost 6 bases and 3 bases, in that order; junction bases with no gene match: 2. Germline V lookup: CDR1 SNHLY, CDR2 FYNNEI. The starting material, graft tissue, was processed to release intraepithelial and lamina propria lymphocytes. The protocol was immunoSEQ multiplex PCR, while the TCRdb copy is restricted to in-frame clones and leaves out a portion. Altogether 40,000 or so clones are present, about 90% being singletons, with the ten largest covering more than 15%.

Sequencing used ileum tissue, obtained 200 to 210 days after intestinal transplant. The sequence was obtained from a human patient who received an intestinal transplant, so some T cells may come from the graft donor. The gene calls are TRBV2 and TRBJ2-1; 10 bases map to TRBD2. This chain's CDR3 is CASSQREGYNEQFF. The CDR3 coding sequence is TGTGCCAGCAGCCAGCGGGAGGGCTACAATGAGCAGTTCTTC.